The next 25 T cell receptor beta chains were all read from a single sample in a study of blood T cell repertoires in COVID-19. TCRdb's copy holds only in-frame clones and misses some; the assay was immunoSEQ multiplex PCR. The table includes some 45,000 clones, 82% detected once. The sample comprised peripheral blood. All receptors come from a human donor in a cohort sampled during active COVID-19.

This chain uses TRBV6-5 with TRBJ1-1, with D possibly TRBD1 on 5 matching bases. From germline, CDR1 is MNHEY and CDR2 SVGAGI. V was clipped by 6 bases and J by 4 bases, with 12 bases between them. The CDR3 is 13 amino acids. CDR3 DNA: TGTGCCAGCAGGGCCGGGAGGGGCACTGAAGCTTTCTTT. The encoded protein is CASRAGRGTEAFF.

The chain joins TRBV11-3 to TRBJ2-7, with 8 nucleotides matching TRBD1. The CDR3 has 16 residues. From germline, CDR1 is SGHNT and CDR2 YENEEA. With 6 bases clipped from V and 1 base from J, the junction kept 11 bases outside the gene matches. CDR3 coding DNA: TGTGCCAGCAGTATACCTCAAGGACAGGGTTCCTACGAGCAGTACTTC. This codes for CASSIPQGQGSYEQYF.

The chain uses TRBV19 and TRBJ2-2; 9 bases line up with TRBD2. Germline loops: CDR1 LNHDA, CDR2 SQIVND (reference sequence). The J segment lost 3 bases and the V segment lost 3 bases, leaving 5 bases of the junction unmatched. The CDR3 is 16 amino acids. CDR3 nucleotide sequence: TGTGCCAGTAGTATGATGGCGGGGGGGGACACCGGGGAGCTGTTTTTT. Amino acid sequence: CASSMMAGGDTGELFF.

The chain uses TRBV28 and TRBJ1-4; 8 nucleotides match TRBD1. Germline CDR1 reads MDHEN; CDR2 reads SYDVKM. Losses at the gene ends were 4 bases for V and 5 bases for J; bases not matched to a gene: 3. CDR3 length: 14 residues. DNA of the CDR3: TGTGCCAGCAGTTCGACAGGGGAAAATGAAAAACTGTTTTTT. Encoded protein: CASSSTGENEKLFF.

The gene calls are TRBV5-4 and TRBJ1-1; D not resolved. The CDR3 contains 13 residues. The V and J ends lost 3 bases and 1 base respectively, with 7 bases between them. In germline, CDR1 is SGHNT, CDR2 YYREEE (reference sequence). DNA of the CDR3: TGTGCCAGCAGCTCTGACACGAACACTGAAGCTTTCTTT. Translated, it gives CASSSDTNTEAFF.

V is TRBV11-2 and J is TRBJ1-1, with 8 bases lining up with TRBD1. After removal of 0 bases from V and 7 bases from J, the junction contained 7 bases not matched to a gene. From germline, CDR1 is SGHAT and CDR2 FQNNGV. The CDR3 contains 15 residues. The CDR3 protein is CASSLDRTGMDEAFF. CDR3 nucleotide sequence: TGTGCCAGCAGCTTAGATCGGACAGGGATGGATGAAGCTTTCTTT.

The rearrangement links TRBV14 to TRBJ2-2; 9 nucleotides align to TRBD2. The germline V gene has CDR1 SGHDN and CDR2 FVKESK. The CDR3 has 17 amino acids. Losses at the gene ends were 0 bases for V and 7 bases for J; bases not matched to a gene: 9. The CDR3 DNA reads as TGTGCCAGCAGCCAAGAGGTCCTAGCGGGAAGGAGCGGGGAGCTGTTTTTT. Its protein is CASSQEVLAGRSGELFF.

CDR3 coding DNA: TGCGCCAGCAGTTGGGACAGCAACACCGGGGAGCTGTTTTTT. It codes for CASSWDSNTGELFF. This chain uses TRBV10-1 with TRBJ2-2; 7 positions match TRBD1. The germline gives CDR1 WNHNN, CDR2 SYGVQD (reference sequence). With 5 bases clipped from V and 2 bases from J, the junction kept 2 bases outside the gene matches. The CDR3 runs to 14 residues.

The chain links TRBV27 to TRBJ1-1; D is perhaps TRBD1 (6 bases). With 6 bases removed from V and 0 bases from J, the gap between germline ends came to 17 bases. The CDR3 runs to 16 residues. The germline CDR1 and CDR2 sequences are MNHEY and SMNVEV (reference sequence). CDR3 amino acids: CASRHDRPTLNTEAFF. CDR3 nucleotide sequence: TGTGCCAGCAGACACGACAGGCCAACCTTGAACACTGAAGCTTTCTTT.

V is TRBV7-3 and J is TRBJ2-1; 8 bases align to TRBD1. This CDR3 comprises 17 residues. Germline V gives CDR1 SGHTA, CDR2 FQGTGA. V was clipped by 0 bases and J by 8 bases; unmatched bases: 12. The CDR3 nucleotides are TGTGCCAGCAGCTTAACGTCCGAGCAAGCAGGGGGCCATGAGCAGTTCTTC. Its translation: CASSLTSEQAGGHEQFF.

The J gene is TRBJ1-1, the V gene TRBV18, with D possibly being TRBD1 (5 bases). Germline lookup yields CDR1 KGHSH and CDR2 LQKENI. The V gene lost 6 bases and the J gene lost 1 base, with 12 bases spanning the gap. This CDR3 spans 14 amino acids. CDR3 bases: TGTGCCAGCTCCTCGTACGGGGGGAACACTGAAGCTTTCTTT. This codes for CASSSYGGNTEAFF.

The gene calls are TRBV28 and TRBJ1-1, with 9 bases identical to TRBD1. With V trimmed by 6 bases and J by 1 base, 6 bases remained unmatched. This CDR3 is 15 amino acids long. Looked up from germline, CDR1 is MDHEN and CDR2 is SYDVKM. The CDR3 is CASRPTDRGNTEAFF. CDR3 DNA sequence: TGTGCCAGCAGGCCAACGGACAGGGGGAACACTGAAGCTTTCTTT. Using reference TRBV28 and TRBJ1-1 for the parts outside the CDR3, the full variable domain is DVKVTQSSRYLVKRTGEKVFLECVQDMDHENMFWYRQDPGLGLRLIYFSYDVKMKEKGDIPEGYSVSREKKERFSLILESASTNQTSMYLCASRPTDRGNTEAFFGQGTRLTVV.

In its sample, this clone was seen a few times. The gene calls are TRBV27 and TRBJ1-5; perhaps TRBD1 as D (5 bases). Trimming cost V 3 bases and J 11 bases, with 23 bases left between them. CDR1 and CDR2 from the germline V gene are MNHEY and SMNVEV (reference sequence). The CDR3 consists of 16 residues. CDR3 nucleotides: TGTGCCAGCAGTTTTGCCCACACAGGATCTCTCAAGGCCCAGCATTTT. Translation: CASSFAHTGSLKAQHF.

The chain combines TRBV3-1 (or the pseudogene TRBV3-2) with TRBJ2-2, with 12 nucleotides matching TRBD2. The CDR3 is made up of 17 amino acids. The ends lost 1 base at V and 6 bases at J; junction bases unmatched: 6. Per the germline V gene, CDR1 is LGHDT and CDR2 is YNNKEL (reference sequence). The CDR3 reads CASSQGLAGVVPGELFF. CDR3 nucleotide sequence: TGTGCCAGCAGCCAAGGACTAGCGGGAGTAGTGCCCGGGGAGCTGTTTTTT.

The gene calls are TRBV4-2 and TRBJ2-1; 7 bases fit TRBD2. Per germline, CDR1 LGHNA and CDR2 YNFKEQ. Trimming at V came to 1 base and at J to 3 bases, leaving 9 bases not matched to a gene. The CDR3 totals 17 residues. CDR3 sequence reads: CASSQAGLADLYNEQFF. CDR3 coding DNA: TGTGCCAGCAGCCAAGCTGGGCTAGCGGACCTCTACAATGAGCAGTTCTTC.

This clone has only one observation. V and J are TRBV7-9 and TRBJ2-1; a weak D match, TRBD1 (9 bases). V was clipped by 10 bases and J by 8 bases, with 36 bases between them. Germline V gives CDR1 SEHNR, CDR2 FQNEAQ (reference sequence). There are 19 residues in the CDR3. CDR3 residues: CATRPGTGSFSGTHDEQFF. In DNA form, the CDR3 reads TGTGCCACCAGACCCGGGACAGGGAGTTTTAGCGGGACCCACGATGAGCAGTTCTTC.

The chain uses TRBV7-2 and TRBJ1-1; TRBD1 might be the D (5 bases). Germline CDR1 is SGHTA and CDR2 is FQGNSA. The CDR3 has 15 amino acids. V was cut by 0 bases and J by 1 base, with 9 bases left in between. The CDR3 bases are TGTGCCAGCAGCTTAGCAAGGGGCTCGAACACTGAAGCTTTCTTT. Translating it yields CASSLARGSNTEAFF. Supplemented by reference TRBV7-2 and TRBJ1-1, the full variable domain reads GAGVSQSPSNKVTEKGKDVELRCDPISGHTALYWYRQSLGQGLEFLIYFQGNSAPDKSGLPSDRFSAERTGGSVSTLTIQRTQQEDSAVYLCASSLARGSNTEAFFGQGTRLTVV.

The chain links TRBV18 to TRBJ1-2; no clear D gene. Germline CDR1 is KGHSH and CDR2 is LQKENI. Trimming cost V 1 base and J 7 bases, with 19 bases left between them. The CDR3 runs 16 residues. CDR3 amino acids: CASSPLPQAGESGYTF. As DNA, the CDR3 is TGTGCCAGCTCACCACTTCCCCAGGCCGGGGAGAGTGGCTACACCTTC.

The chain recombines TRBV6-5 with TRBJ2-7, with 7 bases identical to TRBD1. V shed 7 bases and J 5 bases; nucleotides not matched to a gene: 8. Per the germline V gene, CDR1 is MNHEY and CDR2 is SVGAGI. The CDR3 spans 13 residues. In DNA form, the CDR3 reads TGTGCCAGCACCCACCCGGACAGGCACGAGCAGTACTTC. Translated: CASTHPDRHEQYF.

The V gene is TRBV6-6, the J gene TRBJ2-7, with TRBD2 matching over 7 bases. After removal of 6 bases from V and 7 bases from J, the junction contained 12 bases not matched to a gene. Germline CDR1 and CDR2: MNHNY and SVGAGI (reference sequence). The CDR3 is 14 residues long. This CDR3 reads CASSPGLRGGEQYF. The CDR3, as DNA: TGTGCCAGCAGCCCGGGACTAAGAGGCGGGGAGCAGTACTTC.

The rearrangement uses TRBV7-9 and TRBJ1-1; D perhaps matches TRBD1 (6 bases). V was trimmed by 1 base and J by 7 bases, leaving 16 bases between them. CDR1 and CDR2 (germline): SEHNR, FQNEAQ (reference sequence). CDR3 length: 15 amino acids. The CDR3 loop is CASSLEGGSGGEAFF. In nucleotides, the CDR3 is TGTGCCAGCAGCTTAGAAGGGGGTTCTGGGGGTGAAGCTTTCTTT.

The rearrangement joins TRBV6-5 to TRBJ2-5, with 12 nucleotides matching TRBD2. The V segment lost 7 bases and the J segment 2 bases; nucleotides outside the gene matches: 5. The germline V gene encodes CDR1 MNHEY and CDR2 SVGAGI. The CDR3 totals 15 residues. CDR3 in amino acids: CASILAGGNQETQYF. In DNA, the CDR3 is TGTGCCAGCATTCTAGCGGGAGGGAATCAAGAGACCCAGTACTTC.

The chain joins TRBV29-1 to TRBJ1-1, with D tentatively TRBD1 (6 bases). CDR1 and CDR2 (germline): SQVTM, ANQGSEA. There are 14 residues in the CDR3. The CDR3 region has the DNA TGCGCCGCGGCGATGGGAAACAGGGCCCTTGAAGCTTTCTTT. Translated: CAAAMGNRALEAFF. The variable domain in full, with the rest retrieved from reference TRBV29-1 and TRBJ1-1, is SAVISQKPSRDICQRGTSLTIQCQVDSQVTMMFWYRQQPGQSLTLIATANQGSEATYESGFVIDKFPISRPNLTFSTLTVSNMSPEDSSIYLCAAAMGNRALEAFFGQGTRLTVV.

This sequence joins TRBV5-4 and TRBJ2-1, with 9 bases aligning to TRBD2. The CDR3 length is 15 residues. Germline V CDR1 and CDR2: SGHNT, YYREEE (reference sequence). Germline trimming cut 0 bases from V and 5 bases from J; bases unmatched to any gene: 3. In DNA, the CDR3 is TGTGCCAGCAGCTTGGATAGCGGGGGTCACAATGAGCAGTTCTTC. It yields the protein CASSLDSGGHNEQFF. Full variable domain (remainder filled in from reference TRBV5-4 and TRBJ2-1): ETGVTQSPTHLIKTRGQQVTLRCSSQSGHNTVSWYQQALGQGPQFIFQYYREEENGRGNFPPRFSGLQFPNYSSELNVNALELDDSALYLCASSLDSGGHNEQFFGPGTRLTVL.

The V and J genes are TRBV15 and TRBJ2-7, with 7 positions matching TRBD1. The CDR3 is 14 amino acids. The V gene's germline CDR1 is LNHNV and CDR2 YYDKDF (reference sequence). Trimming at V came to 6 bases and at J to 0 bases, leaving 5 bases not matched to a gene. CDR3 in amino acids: CATSQGGSSYEQYF. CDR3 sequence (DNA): TGTGCCACCAGTCAAGGGGGCAGCTCCTACGAGCAGTACTTC.